This entry lists 3 T cell receptor beta chains sequenced from one sample in a study of blood T cell repertoires in COVID-19 (dated by TCRdb to the early 2020s). The library was built by means of the immunoSEQ multiplex PCR assay. What TCRdb holds here is the immuneACCESS table cut down to in-frame rearrangements. Part of the clones is not present; checked against another copy, under half of the missing clones reflect an unresolved V gene, and the others are unexplained. This sample lists 250,000 to 300,000 clones; approximately 86% were detected once. The ten top clones hold roughly 3% of the sample. The sequenced material came from peripheral blood. The receptors shown here come from a young woman with acute or convalescent COVID-19.

The chain combines TRBV5-1 with TRBJ2-7, with unresolved D. Germline values: CDR1 SGHRS, CDR2 YFSETQ. V lost 3 bases to trimming and J lost 3 bases, with 4 bases between them. The CDR3 totals 11 residues. The CDR3, as DNA: TGCGCCAGCAGCTCCAACTACGAGCAGTACTTC. Encoded protein: CASSSNYEQYF.

The rearrangement links TRBV28 to TRBJ2-7; 9 nucleotides match TRBD1. V was clipped by 5 bases and J by 3 bases; unmatched bases: 11. CDR3 length equals 16 residues. Germline V CDR1 and CDR2: MDHEN, SYDVKM. This CDR3 is CASSLILGQGNYEQYF. The CDR3 DNA reads as TGTGCCAGCAGTCTTATCCTGGGACAGGGTAACTACGAGCAGTACTTC.

The CDR3 bases are TGTGCCAGCAGCTCGGACAGACGAAAAAACATTCAGTACTTC. Translation gives CASSSDRRKNIQYF. This rearrangement joins TRBV7-9 to TRBJ2-4; perhaps TRBD1 as D (6 bases). This CDR3 spans 14 amino acids. Trimming removed 4 bases at V and 4 bases at J, with 11 bases between. Germline-derived CDR1 and CDR2 are SEHNR and FQNEAQ (reference sequence).